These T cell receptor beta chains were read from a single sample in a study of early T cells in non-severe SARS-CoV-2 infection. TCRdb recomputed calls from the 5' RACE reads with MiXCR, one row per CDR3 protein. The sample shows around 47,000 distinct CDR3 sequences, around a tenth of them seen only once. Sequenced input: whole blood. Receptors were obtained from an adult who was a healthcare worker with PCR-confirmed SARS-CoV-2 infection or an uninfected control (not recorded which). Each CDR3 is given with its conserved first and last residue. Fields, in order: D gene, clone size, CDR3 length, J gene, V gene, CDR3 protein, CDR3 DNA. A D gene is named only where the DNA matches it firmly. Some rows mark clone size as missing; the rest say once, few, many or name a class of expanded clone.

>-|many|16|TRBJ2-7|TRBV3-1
CASSTSAPGASYEQYF
TGTGCCAGCAGTACCAGTGCTCCGGGAGCGTCCTACGAGCAGTACTTC
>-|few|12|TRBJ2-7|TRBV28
CASSAGPREQYF
TGTGCCAGCAGCGCAGGACCGCGGGAGCAGTACTTC
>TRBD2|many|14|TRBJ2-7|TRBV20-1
CSASIPSGSYEQYF
TGCAGTGCTAGTATTCCTAGCGGCTCCTACGAGCAGTACTTC
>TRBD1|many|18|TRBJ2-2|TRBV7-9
CASSLARMTGLNTGELFF
TGTGCCAGCAGCTTAGCACGGATGACAGGGCTGAACACCGGGGAGCTGTTTTTT
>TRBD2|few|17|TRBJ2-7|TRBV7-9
CASSLGLRREPTYEQYF
TGTGCCAGCAGCTTAGGTCTTAGGCGGGAGCCCACCTACGAGCAGTACTTC
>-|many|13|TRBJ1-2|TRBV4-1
CASNPGRPDGYTF
TGCGCCAGCAATCCAGGTCGACCCGATGGCTACACCTTC
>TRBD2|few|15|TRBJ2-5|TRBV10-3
CAISVLAGGQETQYF
TGTGCCATCAGTGTACTAGCGGGAGGCCAAGAGACCCAGTACTTC
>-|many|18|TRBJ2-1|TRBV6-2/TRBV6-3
CASSYSSVKYHRGNEQFF
TGTGCCAGCAGTTACTCGAGTGTGAAATACCACCGGGGCAATGAGCAGTTCTTC
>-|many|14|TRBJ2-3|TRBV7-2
CASSSPASTDTQYF
TGTGCCAGCAGCTCGCCCGCCAGCACAGATACGCAGTATTTT
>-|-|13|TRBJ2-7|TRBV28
CASSPPDIYEQYF
TGTGCCAGCAGTCCTCCCGACATCTACGAGCAGTACTTC
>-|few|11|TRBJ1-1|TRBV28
CASMGHTEAFF
TGTGCCAGCATGGGCCACACTGAAGCTTTCTTT
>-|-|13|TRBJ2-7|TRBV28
CASSLHRAYEQYF
TGTGCCAGCAGTTTGCACAGGGCCTACGAGCAGTACTTC
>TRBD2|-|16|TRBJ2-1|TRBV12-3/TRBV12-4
CASSRIAGDLQNEQFF
TGTGCCAGCAGCCGTATAGCGGGAGACCTCCAGAATGAGCAGTTCTTC
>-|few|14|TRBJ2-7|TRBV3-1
CASSLLGRTYEQYF
TGTGCCAGCAGCCTTCTTGGACGGACCTACGAGCAGTACTTC
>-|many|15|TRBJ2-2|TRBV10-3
CAISPGPQNTGELFF
TGTGCCATCAGTCCGGGGCCGCAGAACACCGGGGAGCTGTTTTTT
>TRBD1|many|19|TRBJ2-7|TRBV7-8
CASSLASGDSLPGTYEQYF
TGTGCCAGCAGCTTAGCGTCCGGGGACAGCCTACCAGGCACCTACGAGCAGTACTTC
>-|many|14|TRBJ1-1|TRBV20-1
CSAREMYGGIEAFF
TGCAGTGCTAGAGAGATGTATGGGGGGATTGAAGCTTTCTTT
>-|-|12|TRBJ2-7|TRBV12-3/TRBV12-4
CASSTLGGEQYF
TGTGCCAGCAGCACCTTGGGCGGCGAGCAGTACTTC
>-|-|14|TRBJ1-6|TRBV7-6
CASSFRDGNSPLHF
TGTGCCAGCAGCTTCCGGGACGGAAATTCACCCCTCCACTTT
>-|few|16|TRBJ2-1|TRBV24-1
CATSDSRQLTYNEQFF
TGTGCCACCAGTGATTCCCGACAGCTTACCTACAATGAGCAGTTCTTC
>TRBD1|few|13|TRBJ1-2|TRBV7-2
CASSFGTEYGYTF
TGTGCCAGCAGCTTTGGGACAGAGTATGGCTACACCTTC
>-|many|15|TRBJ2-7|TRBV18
CASSPANPGAYEQYF
TGTGCCAGCTCACCCGCGAACCCTGGGGCCTACGAGCAGTACTTC
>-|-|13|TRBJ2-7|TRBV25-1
CASSPTDYYEQYF
TGTGCCAGCAGTCCCACGGACTACTACGAGCAGTACTTC
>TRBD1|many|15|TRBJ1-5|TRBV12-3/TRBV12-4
CASSPGTGGNQPQHF
TGTGCCAGCAGTCCCGGGACAGGGGGAAATCAGCCCCAGCATTTT
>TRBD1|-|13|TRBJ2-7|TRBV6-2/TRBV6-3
CASSTRDRGWQYF
TGTGCCAGCAGTACCCGGGACAGGGGATGGCAGTACTTC
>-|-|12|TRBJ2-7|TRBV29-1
CSVEADTYEQYF
TGCAGCGTTGAAGCGGATACCTACGAGCAGTACTTC
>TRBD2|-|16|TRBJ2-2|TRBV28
CASHGLAGGPTGELFF
TGTGCCAGCCACGGACTAGCGGGAGGACCCACCGGGGAGCTGTTTTTT
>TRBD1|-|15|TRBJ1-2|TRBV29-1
CSVKTPGQGNYGYTF
TGCAGCGTCAAAACTCCGGGACAGGGGAACTATGGCTACACCTTC
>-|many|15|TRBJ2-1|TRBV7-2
CASSLRLPGDNEQFF
TGTGCCAGCAGCTTAAGGCTCCCCGGGGACAATGAGCAGTTCTTC
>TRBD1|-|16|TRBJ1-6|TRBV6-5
CASSAPGQGYNSPLHF
TGTGCCAGCAGCGCACCGGGACAGGGGTATAATTCACCCCTCCACTTT
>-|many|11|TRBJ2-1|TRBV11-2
CASSLDNEQFF
TGTGCCAGCAGCTTAGACAATGAGCAGTTCTTC
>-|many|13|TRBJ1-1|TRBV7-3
CASSVSMATEAFF
TGTGCCAGCAGCGTATCAATGGCCACTGAAGCTTTCTTT